This T cell receptor beta chain was captured in a study of blood T cell repertoires in COVID-19. Study at large: From T cells, B-cell-depleted T cells, or PBMCs came the material, which was cDNA or gDNA.

Repertoires were generated with immunoSEQ multiplex PCR, while TCRdb's copy carries only in-frame clones and drops some. The sample has 300,000 to 400,000 clones, roughly 90% seen once. Germline V CDR1 and CDR2: SGHRS, YFSETQ. The CDR3 sequence is 16 residues long. The V end was cut by 3 bases, the J end by 10 bases, with 25 bases between. Enrolled through a virtual design, the participants were between about 18 and 89 years of age and came from fewer than 30 US areas. Participants' own reports of clinical history determined their cohort assignment. The chain employs TRBV5-1 and TRBJ2-5, with TRBD2 as a possible D gene (6 bases). Sequenced input: PBMCs or T cells enriched from blood (not recorded which). This sequence originates from a woman aged 25 to 45 with acute COVID-19. This CDR3 is CASSSLPGRPTGDQYF. In DNA, the CDR3 is TGCGCCAGCAGCTCCCTTCCTGGACGGCCGACGGGGGACCAGTACTTC.